Below, one T cell receptor beta chain is given with its context. Time point: pre-sensitization, week 0. Treatment indicated: therapeutic diphenylcyclopropenone sensitization with weekly scalp DPC. In every case, blood was obtained before the patch test was applied. This sample was included in a study of human T cells and chemical hapten exposure. Study-level information: Recorded diagnoses among the mostly female patients were alopecia areata, totalis or universalis.

The CDR3 covers 16 residues. Germline V gene sequence: CDR1 ENHRY, CDR2 SYGVKD. V was trimmed by 2 bases and J by 1 base, leaving 14 bases between them. The library attached unique molecular identifiers to individual cDNA molecules. One entry per CDR3 protein, called by TCRdb with MiXCR from the RACE reads. The sample contains approximately 180,000 distinct CDR3 sequences, approximately 31% of which appear only once. Here the sequenced sample was whole blood, taken in connection with sensitization to the hapten diphenylcyclopropenone (DPC). This receptor was taken from a woman between 25 and 40 years old with alopecia areata. Some clones in this sample may be carry-over from other donors' samples. This rearrangement joins TRBV10-3 to TRBJ1-2; D is uncertain. The DNA of the CDR3 is TGTGCCATCAGTGAGCTCTACGGAACCTATAACTATGGCTACACCTTC. Encoded protein: CAISELYGTYNYGYTF.